The clone carrying this T cell receptor (beta chain) appeared a few times. This record comes from a study of blood T cell repertoires in COVID-19. About the research overall: Both acute and convalescent COVID-19 samples were obtained from the United States, Italy and Spain. Sources were T cells, B-cell-depleted T cells, or PBMCs; the material itself was cDNA or gDNA.

Per the germline V gene, CDR1 is SGHTA and CDR2 is FQGNSA. The CDR3 spans 14 residues. Trimming stripped 0 bases from V and 6 bases from J, with 6 bases between. Original handling: Estimation of nucleated cell counts was performed using reference gene primer amplification. The repertoire was sequenced with immunoSEQ multiplex PCR; TCRdb's copy has only in-frame clones and lacks some. V and J calls and clone size are as listed in that table; D and trimming were resolved from the DNA. The data hold 150,000 to 200,000 clones, with about nine tenths observed a single time. This sequence joins TRBV7-2 and TRBJ1-6; no firm D call. This clonotype was sampled from a man aged 65 to 79 with active or convalescent COVID-19. Input material: peripheral blood. The chain's CDR3 is CASSLAEGNSPLHF. In DNA form, the CDR3 reads TGTGCCAGCAGCTTAGCTGAGGGTAATTCACCCCTCCACTTT.